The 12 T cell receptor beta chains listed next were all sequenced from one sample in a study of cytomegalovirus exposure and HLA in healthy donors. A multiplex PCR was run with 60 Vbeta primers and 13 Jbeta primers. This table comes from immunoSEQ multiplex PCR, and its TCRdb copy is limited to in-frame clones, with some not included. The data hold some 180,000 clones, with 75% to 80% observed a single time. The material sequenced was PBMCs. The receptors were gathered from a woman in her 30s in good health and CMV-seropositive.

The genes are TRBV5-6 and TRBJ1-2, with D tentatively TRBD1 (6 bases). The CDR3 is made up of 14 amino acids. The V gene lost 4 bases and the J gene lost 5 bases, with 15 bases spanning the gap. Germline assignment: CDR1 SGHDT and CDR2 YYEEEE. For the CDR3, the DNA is TGTGCCAGCAGCCAAGGACAGCTTACTTATGGCTACACCTTC. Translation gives CASSQGQLTYGYTF.

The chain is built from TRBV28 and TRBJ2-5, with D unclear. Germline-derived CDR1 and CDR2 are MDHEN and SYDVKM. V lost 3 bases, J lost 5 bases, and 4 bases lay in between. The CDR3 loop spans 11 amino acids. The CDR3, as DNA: TGTGCCAGCAGTTTGCGGGAGACCCAGTACTTC. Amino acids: CASSLRETQYF.

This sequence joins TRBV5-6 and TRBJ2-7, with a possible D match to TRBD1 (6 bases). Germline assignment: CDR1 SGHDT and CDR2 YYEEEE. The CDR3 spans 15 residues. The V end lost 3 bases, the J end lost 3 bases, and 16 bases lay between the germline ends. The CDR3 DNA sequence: TGTGCCAGCAGCTGGAGACTGGAAGGGGGCTACGAGCAGTACTTC. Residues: CASSWRLEGGYEQYF.

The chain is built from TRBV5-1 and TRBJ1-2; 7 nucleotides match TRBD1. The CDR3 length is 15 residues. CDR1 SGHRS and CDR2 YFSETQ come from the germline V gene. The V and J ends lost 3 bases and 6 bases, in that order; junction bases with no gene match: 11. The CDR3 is CASSWGDSRSDGYTF. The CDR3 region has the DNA TGCGCCAGCAGCTGGGGGGACAGCCGTTCGGATGGCTACACCTTC.

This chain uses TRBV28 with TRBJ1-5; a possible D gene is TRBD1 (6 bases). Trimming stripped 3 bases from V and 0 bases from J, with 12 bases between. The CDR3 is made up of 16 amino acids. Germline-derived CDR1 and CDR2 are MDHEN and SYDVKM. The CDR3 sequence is CASSFRQVGSNQPQHF. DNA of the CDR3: TGTGCCAGCAGTTTCCGACAGGTAGGTAGCAATCAGCCCCAGCATTTT.

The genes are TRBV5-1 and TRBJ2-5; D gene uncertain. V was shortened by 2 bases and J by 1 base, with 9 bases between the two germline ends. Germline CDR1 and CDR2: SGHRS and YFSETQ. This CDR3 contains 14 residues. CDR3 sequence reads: CASSFQPGQETQYF. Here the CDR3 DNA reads TGCGCCAGCAGCTTCCAGCCAGGCCAAGAGACCCAGTACTTC.

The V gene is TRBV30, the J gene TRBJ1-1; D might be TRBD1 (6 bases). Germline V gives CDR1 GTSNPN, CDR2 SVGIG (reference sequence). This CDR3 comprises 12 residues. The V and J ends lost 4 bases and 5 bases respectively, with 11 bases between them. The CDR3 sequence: CAWTQGGTEAFF. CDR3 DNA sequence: TGTGCCTGGACACAGGGTGGGACTGAAGCTTTCTTT. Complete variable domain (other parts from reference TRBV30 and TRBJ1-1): SQTIHQWPATLVQPVGSPLSLECTVEGTSNPNLYWYRQAAGRGLQLLFYSVGIGQISSEVPQNLSASRPQDRQFILSSKKLLLSDSGFYLCAWTQGGTEAFFGQGTRLTVV.

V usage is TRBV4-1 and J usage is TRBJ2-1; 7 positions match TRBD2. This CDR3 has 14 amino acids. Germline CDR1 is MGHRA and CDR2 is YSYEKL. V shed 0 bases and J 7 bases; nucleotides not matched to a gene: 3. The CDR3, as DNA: TGCGCCAGCAGCCAAGATCGGGAGGAGAATGAGCAGTTCTTC. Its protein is CASSQDREENEQFF.

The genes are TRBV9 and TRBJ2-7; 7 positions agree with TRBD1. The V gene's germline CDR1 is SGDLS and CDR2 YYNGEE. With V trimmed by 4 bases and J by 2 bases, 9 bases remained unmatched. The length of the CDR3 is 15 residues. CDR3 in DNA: TGTGCCAGCAGCAGGGGGCAAGGACGGACCTACGAGCAGTACTTC. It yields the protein CASSRGQGRTYEQYF.

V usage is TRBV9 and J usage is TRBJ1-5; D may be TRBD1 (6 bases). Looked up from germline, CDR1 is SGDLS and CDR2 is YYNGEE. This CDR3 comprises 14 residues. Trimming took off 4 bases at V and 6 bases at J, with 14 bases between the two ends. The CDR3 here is CASSSGGGIQPQHF. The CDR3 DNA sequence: TGTGCCAGCAGCTCGGGGGGGGGCATTCAGCCCCAGCATTTT.

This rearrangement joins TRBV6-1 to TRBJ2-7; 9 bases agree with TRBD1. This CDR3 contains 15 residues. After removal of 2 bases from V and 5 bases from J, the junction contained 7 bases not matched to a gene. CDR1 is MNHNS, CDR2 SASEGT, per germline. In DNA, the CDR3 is TGTGCCAGCAGTGAATCGACAGGGGGGTTGGACGAGCAGTACTTC. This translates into CASSESTGGLDEQYF.

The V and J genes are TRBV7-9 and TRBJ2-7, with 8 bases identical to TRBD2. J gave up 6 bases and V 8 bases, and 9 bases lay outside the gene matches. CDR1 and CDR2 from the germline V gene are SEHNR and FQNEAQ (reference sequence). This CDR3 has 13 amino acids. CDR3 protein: CASQRPGGGEQYF. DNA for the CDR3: TGTGCCAGCCAGCGGCCGGGGGGGGGCGAGCAGTACTTC.